One and the same sample provided the 10 T cell receptor beta chains below, sequenced in a study of blood T cell repertoires in COVID-19 (dated by TCRdb to 2020 to 2021). The library was made by the immunoSEQ multiplex PCR assay. TCRdb carries this immuneACCESS record with in-frame sequences only. Its versions omit some clonotypes, under half of them owing to an unresolved V gene in the studies checked, with the rest unexplained. The sample table contains fewer than 700,000 clones; only one count was recorded for roughly nine tenths of them. The ten largest clones add up to around 7.8% of the sample. The sequenced sample was peripheral blood. The receptors originated from a woman aged 45-65 years with COVID-19, enrolled during active disease.

This sequence joins TRBV6-5 and TRBJ1-2, with unresolved D. With 7 bases removed from V and 8 bases from J, the gap between germline ends came to 17 bases. The CDR3 contains 13 residues. CDR1 MNHEY and CDR2 SVGAGI come from the germline V gene. CDR3 DNA sequence: TGTGCCAGCACTAGGAGGATCGGAGACGGCTACACCTTC. It encodes CASTRRIGDGYTF.

The chain joins TRBV5-1 to TRBJ1-3; 8 bases match TRBD1. The CDR3 covers 16 residues. The V segment lost 4 bases and the J segment 2 bases; nucleotides outside the gene matches: 8. Per the germline V gene, CDR1 is SGHRS and CDR2 is YFSETQ. CDR3 nucleotides: TGCGCCAGCAGCACCGGGACAGGTACGACTGGAAACACCATATATTTT. The encoded protein is CASSTGTGTTGNTIYF.

The chain links TRBV3-1 (or the pseudogene TRBV3-2) to TRBJ1-2; D remains unclear. Germline CDR1 and CDR2: LGHDT and YNNKEL (reference sequence). The CDR3 totals 14 residues. Between the trimmed V and J ends, which lost 3 bases and 6 bases, there was a span of 14 bases. In DNA form, the CDR3 reads TGTGCCAGCAGCCATTGGGAGCAGAGTAATGGCTACACCTTC. It translates to CASSHWEQSNGYTF.

The genes are TRBV3-1 (or the pseudogene TRBV3-2) and TRBJ2-1; 7 positions agree with TRBD1. V dropped 0 bases and J dropped 0; count of bases not matched to a gene: 11. Looked up from germline, CDR1 is LGHDT and CDR2 is YNNKEL (reference sequence). This CDR3 has 19 amino acids. The CDR3 region is CASSQDGRTGSSSYNEQFF. The CDR3, as DNA: TGTGCCAGCAGCCAAGATGGAAGGACAGGTTCAAGCTCCTACAATGAGCAGTTCTTC.

V gene TRBV27 combines with J gene TRBJ1-1; possible D gene TRBD1, 5 bases. Germline values: CDR1 MNHEY, CDR2 SMNVEV (reference sequence). Trimming stripped 2 bases from V and 4 bases from J, with 23 bases between. CDR3 length: 18 amino acids. CDR3 loop: CASSLSARDAWGGTEAFF. Written as DNA, the CDR3 is TGTGCCAGCAGTTTAAGTGCTCGGGACGCATGGGGGGGCACTGAAGCTTTCTTT.

This chain uses TRBV6-5 with TRBJ1-5; 8 nucleotides line up with TRBD1. V lost 2 bases to trimming and J lost 7 bases; unmatched junction nucleotides: 7. The germline CDR1 and CDR2 sequences are MNHEY and SVGAGI. The length of the CDR3 is 15 residues. The CDR3 is CASSYQGALRQPQHF. The DNA of the CDR3 is TGTGCCAGCAGTTACCAGGGGGCCCTTAGACAGCCCCAGCATTTT.

This clone was seen more than once but under ten times. This chain uses TRBV6-4 with TRBJ1-2, with 7 bases that match TRBD1. Germline assignment: CDR1 MRHNA and CDR2 SNTAGT. The CDR3 contains 14 residues. V trimming: 2 bases; J trimming: 8 bases; junction bases outside the gene matches: 8. The CDR3 bases are TGTGCCAGCAGTGACGGCAACAGGGGTGGCGGCTACACCTTC. It codes for CASSDGNRGGGYTF.

This clone was counted once. This chain links TRBV6-5 with TRBJ2-7, with D tentatively TRBD2 (5 bases). CDR1 and CDR2 from the germline V gene are MNHEY and SVGAGI. V was pared by 7 bases and J by 3 bases, with 19 bases between. The CDR3 totals 15 residues. CDR3 loop: CASTAGRGSNYEQYF. The CDR3 DNA sequence: TGTGCCAGCACCGCAGGACGGGGATCGAACTACGAGCAGTACTTC.

The gene calls are TRBV15 and TRBJ1-1, with D possibly matching TRBD1 (6 bases). Trimming pared 3 bases from V and 4 bases from J, leaving 12 bases between. The length of the CDR3 is 14 residues. Germline V gene sequence: CDR1 LNHNV, CDR2 YYDKDF (reference sequence). CDR3 region: CATSRAAGATEAFF. The DNA for the CDR3 is TGTGCCACCAGCAGGGCCGCGGGGGCCACTGAAGCTTTCTTT.

This chain joins TRBV18 and TRBJ2-7; TRBD1 aligns across 7 bases. The ends lost 4 bases at V and 3 bases at J; junction bases unmatched: 9. Germline CDR1 and CDR2: KGHSH and LQKENI. CDR3 length: 15 residues. CDR3 sequence (DNA): TGTGCCAGCTCACTTCGGACAGGCGCCCGCTACGAGCAGTACTTC. Translating it yields CASSLRTGARYEQYF.